The 9 T cell receptor beta chains reported below all come from one sample, sequenced in a study of cytomegalovirus exposure and HLA in healthy donors. Use of 60 Vbeta and 13 Jbeta primers characterized the PCR. Using immunoSEQ multiplex PCR, the repertoire was profiled, and TCRdb retains in-frame clones only, with some absent. The sample contains fewer than 200,000 clones, around four fifths of which appear only once. Sequenced input: PBMCs. These receptors all come from a female donor in good health and CMV-seronegative.

This rearrangement joins TRBV19 to TRBJ1-1, with 8 bases that match TRBD1. With V trimmed by 10 bases and J by 3 bases, 16 bases remained unmatched. The CDR3 is 16 amino acids. CDR1 LNHDA and CDR2 SQIVND come from the germline V gene (reference sequence). The CDR3 nucleotides are TGTGCCACCGGTCCAATAAAGACAGGGGCATACACTGAAGCTTTCTTT. Its protein is CATGPIKTGAYTEAFF.

The chain employs TRBV4-2 and TRBJ2-1; 7 bases line up with TRBD1. The length of the CDR3 is 16 residues. Germline V gene lookup returns CDR1 LGHNA and CDR2 YNFKEQ. The trim removed 4 bases at V and 6 bases at J, leaving 12 bases unmatched. CDR3 residues: CASSRLDREDPNEQFF. The CDR3 DNA reads TGTGCCAGCAGCCGCTTAGACAGGGAAGACCCCAATGAGCAGTTCTTC.

This chain joins TRBV6-4 and TRBJ2-7; D remains ambiguous. Germline assignment: CDR1 MRHNA and CDR2 SNTAGT. The CDR3 consists of 11 residues. Deletions cut 2 bases from V and 8 bases from J, with 7 bases between. For the CDR3, the DNA is TGTGCCAGCAGTGACCCCCCCAAGCAGTACTTC. It encodes CASSDPPKQYF.

The V call is TRBV29-1, the J call TRBJ2-3, with 9 bases that match TRBD2. Germline V lookup: CDR1 SQVTM, CDR2 ANQGSEA. The CDR3 sequence is 17 residues long. V shed 0 bases, J shed 6 bases, and the junction held 13 bases outside the gene matches. CDR3 bases: TGCAGCGTTGAAGATCTTCAGGCGGGAGGGCCCCCGGATACGCAGTATTTT. The encoded protein is CSVEDLQAGGPPDTQYF.

The V gene is TRBV2, the J gene TRBJ2-7, with no clear D. The germline V and J ends were trimmed by 1 base and 6 bases, with 13 bases remaining between them. The CDR3 is made up of 14 amino acids. Germline CDR1 reads SNHLY; CDR2 reads FYNNEI. The CDR3 nucleotides read TGTGCCAGCAGTGAAGTCCGGGTCATGGGCGAGCAGTACTTC. Protein product: CASSEVRVMGEQYF.

This clone has more than one count but fewer than ten. This CDR3 is CAWSVPGPAGQPQHF. CDR3 coding DNA: TGTGCCTGGAGTGTACCTGGACCGGCGGGACAGCCCCAGCATTTT. The chain recombines TRBV30 with TRBJ1-5; D gene uncertain. V lost 0 bases to trimming and J lost 7 bases, with 16 bases between them. The CDR3 contains 15 residues. CDR1 and CDR2 (germline): GTSNPN, SVGIG (reference sequence). Full variable domain (remainder filled in from reference TRBV30 and TRBJ1-5): SQTIHQWPATLVQPVGSPLSLECTVEGTSNPNLYWYRQAAGRGLQLLFYSVGIGQISSEVPQNLSASRPQDRQFILSSKKLLLSDSGFYLCAWSVPGPAGQPQHFGDGTRLSIL.

The genes are TRBV25-1 and TRBJ1-2; 7 bases match TRBD1. The CDR3 runs to 14 residues. The V segment lost 5 bases and the J segment 0 bases; nucleotides outside the gene matches: 3. CDR1 is MGHDK and CDR2 is SYGVNS in the germline V gene. CDR3 DNA sequence: TGTGCCAGCAGTCACAGGGGCTCTAACTATGGCTACACCTTC. Its translation is CASSHRGSNYGYTF.

Concerning this clone: Additional DNA sequences in this sample encode the identical CDR3. J is TRBJ1-1 and V is TRBV9; D might be TRBD1 (5 bases). The CDR3 has 13 amino acids. Germline lookup yields CDR1 SGDLS and CDR2 YYNGEE. The ends were cut back, 3 bases at V and 2 bases at J, with 8 bases in the middle. DNA for the CDR3: TGTGCCAGCAGCGCCGGGGGAAACACTGAAGCTTTCTTT. Its protein is CASSAGGNTEAFF.

The genes are TRBV7-2 and TRBJ2-1; D may be TRBD2 (5 bases). This CDR3 region has 13 residues. Trimming removed 5 bases at V and 9 bases at J, with 14 bases between. The germline V gene has CDR1 SGHTA and CDR2 FQGNSA. The CDR3 coding sequence is TGTGCCAGCAGCCCTAGCCCGCAGCGTGAGCAGTTCTTC. Residues: CASSPSPQREQFF.